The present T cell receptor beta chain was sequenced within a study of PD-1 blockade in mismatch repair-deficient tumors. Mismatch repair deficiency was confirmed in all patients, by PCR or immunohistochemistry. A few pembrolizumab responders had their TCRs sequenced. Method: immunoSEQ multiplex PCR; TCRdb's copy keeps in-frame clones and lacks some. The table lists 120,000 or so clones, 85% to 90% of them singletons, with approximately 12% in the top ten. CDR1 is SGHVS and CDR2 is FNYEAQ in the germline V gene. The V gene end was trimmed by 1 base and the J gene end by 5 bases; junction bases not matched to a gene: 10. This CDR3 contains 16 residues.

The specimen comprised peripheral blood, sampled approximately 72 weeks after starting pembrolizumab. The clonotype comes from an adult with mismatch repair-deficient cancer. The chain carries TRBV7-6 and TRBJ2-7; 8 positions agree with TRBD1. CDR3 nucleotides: TGTGCCAGCAGCTTAGGGCTCGGCCAGGGGGCTAACGAGCAGTACTTC. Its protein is CASSLGLGQGANEQYF.